The 15 T cell receptor beta chains given below trace back to one sample, sequenced in a study of T-cell memory formation after mild COVID-19. One entry per CDR3 protein results from TCRdb running MiXCR on the 5' RACE reads. The table shows a few hundred thousand distinct CDR3 sequences, with 20% to 25% occurring only once. The sequencing input was PBMCs or a T cell subset sorted from them (not recorded which). These receptors were obtained from an adult woman who had mild COVID-19 (a few samples of this study predate the infection). Cell type and time point are not known.

The V and J genes are TRBV10-3 and TRBJ2-1; D assignment may be TRBD1 or TRBD2 (6 bases each). Between the trimmed V and J ends, which lost 9 bases and 5 bases, there was a span of 14 bases. The CDR3 consists of 13 residues. Germline loops: CDR1 ENHRY, CDR2 SYGVKD. CDR3 amino acids: CAMGGQGNNEQFF. CDR3 bases: TGTGCCATGGGGGGCCAGGGAAACAATGAGCAGTTCTTC.

The chain has TRBV24-1 and TRBJ2-1, with no clear D. This CDR3 has 12 residues. The germline V gene encodes CDR1 KGHDR and CDR2 SFDVKD. V lost 1 base and J lost 10, with 7 bases in between. CDR3 amino acids: CATSDFRSEQFF. The CDR3 region has the DNA TGTGCCACCAGTGATTTTCGGTCGGAGCAGTTCTTC.

V and J are TRBV24-1 and TRBJ2-6; D not certain. With 0 bases removed from V and 2 bases from J, the gap between germline ends came to 19 bases. The germline CDR1 and CDR2 sequences are KGHDR and SFDVKD. The CDR3 has 20 amino acids. CDR3 nucleotides: TGTGCCACCAGTGATTTGAGACCCAACAAAAGGTCTGCTGGGGCCAACGTCCTGACTTTC. This codes for CATSDLRPNKRSAGANVLTF.

The V call is TRBV15, the J call TRBJ1-4; TRBD1 agrees at 11 bases. V was clipped by 2 bases and J by 6 bases; unmatched bases: 8. The CDR3 is 17 amino acids. CDR1 is LNHNV and CDR2 is YYDKDF in the germline V gene (reference sequence). Written as DNA, the CDR3 is TGTGCCACCAGCAGATCAACCCCGGGACAGGGGGATGAAAAACTGTTTTTT. Protein product: CATSRSTPGQGDEKLFF.

This clonotype was counted a few times. The V gene is TRBV6-5, the J gene TRBJ2-7; no clear D. The CDR3 runs to 15 residues. CDR1 and CDR2 from the germline V gene are MNHEY and SVGAGI. Trimming took off 0 bases at V and 3 bases at J, with 12 bases between the two ends. The CDR3 is CASSYSSGLYYEQYF. As DNA, the CDR3 is TGTGCCAGCAGTTACTCGTCAGGTTTGTACTACGAGCAGTACTTC.

This clonotype was counted a few times. The chain couples TRBV5-6 to TRBJ1-5; 7 nucleotides line up with TRBD1. CDR3 length: 14 residues. Per germline, CDR1 SGHDT and CDR2 YYEEEE. V shed 2 bases, J shed 5 bases, and the junction held 4 bases outside the gene matches. Written as DNA, the CDR3 is TGTGCCAGCAGCTTTCAGGGGGGCCATCAGCCCCAGCATTTT. This sequence encodes CASSFQGGHQPQHF.

This clonotype was observed a few times. The chain uses TRBV5-1 and TRBJ1-1, with a weak D call TRBD1 (6 bases). This CDR3 has 17 residues. CDR1 is SGHRS and CDR2 is YFSETQ in the germline V gene. V lost 2 bases and J 1 base, leaving 18 bases between the germline ends. For the CDR3, the DNA is TGCGCCAGCAGCTTCAGTCCTTGGGACATAGGGAACACTGAAGCTTTCTTT. Its protein is CASSFSPWDIGNTEAFF.

The table lists this clonotype with a few counts. The chain couples TRBV27 to TRBJ2-1; D not certain. Between the trimmed V and J ends, which lost 7 bases and 9 bases, there was a span of 16 bases. In germline, CDR1 is MNHEY, CDR2 SMNVEV (reference sequence). The CDR3 totals 13 residues. The CDR3 nucleotides read TGTGCCAGCAATGGACCGCCCGCAAGTGAGCAGTTCTTC. Translation gives CASNGPPASEQFF.

This clonotype was counted only a few times. The V gene is TRBV14, the J gene TRBJ2-5; D is unclear. V lost 0 bases and J lost 5, with 10 bases in between. The CDR3 runs to 14 residues. The germline gives CDR1 SGHDN, CDR2 FVKESK. The CDR3 DNA reads TGTGCCAGCAGCCAAGATGTCAGAAGTGAGACCCAGTACTTC. This sequence encodes CASSQDVRSETQYF. Looking up the rest from reference TRBV14 and TRBJ2-5 gives the full variable domain: EAGVTQFPSHSVIEKGQTVTLRCDPISGHDNLYWYRRVMGKEIKFLLHFVKESKQDESGMPNNRFLAERTGGTYSTLKVQPAELEDSGVYFCASSQDVRSETQYFGPGTRLLVL.

This clonotype was found many times. The chain employs TRBV6-5 and TRBJ2-2; TRBD1 agrees at 10 bases. The CDR3 has 17 amino acids. After removal of 6 bases from V and 6 bases from J, the junction contained 13 bases not matched to a gene. CDR1 is MNHEY, CDR2 SVGAGI, per germline. The CDR3 nucleotides are TGTGCCAGCAGGCTATCTCCGGGACAGGGGTTCCCCGGGGAGCTGTTTTTT. As protein: CASRLSPGQGFPGELFF.

This clonotype was recorded a few times. This chain connects TRBV9 to TRBJ2-7, with TRBD1 identical over 12 bases. J lost 5 bases, V lost 0 bases, and 6 bases had no gene match. Germline V gene data show CDR1 as SGDLS and CDR2 as YYNGEE. The CDR3 loop spans 16 amino acids. In DNA, the CDR3 is TGTGCCAGCAGCGTAGATCCGGGACAGGGGGCGGACGAGCAGTACTTC. It encodes CASSVDPGQGADEQYF.

The chain recombines TRBV30 with TRBJ2-2; 7 nucleotides match TRBD1. There are 13 residues in the CDR3. The germline V gene encodes CDR1 GTSNPN and CDR2 SVGIG (reference sequence). Trimming at V came to 5 bases and at J to 4 bases, leaving 4 bases not matched to a gene. CDR3 sequence reads: CAWGGQSTGELFF. For the CDR3, the DNA is TGTGCCTGGGGGGGACAGAGCACCGGGGAGCTGTTTTTT. The whole variable domain, remainder taken from reference TRBV30 and TRBJ2-2, is SQTIHQWPATLVQPVGSPLSLECTVEGTSNPNLYWYRQAAGRGLQLLFYSVGIGQISSEVPQNLSASRPQDRQFILSSKKLLLSDSGFYLCAWGGQSTGELFFGEGSRLTVL.

Only a few counts were recorded for this clonotype. The rearrangement uses TRBV9 and TRBJ2-7; 10 nucleotides agree with TRBD2. The CDR3 covers 14 residues. Germline V CDR1 and CDR2: SGDLS, YYNGEE. The trim removed 0 bases at V and 6 bases at J, leaving 3 bases unmatched. The CDR3 region is CASSVASGSSEQYF. In DNA form, the CDR3 reads TGTGCCAGCAGCGTAGCTAGCGGGAGTTCCGAGCAGTACTTC.

The chain has TRBV25-1 and TRBJ2-3, with a tentative D call TRBD2 (6 bases). Germline values: CDR1 MGHDK, CDR2 SYGVNS. This CDR3 has 15 residues. Between the trimmed V and J ends, which lost 6 bases and 0 bases, there was a span of 13 bases. The CDR3 nucleotides are TGTGCCAGCAGGGATACGCGGGGCAGCACAGATACGCAGTATTTT. Translated, it gives CASRDTRGSTDTQYF.

The gene calls are TRBV5-1 and TRBJ2-3; 14 positions match TRBD2. Looked up from germline, CDR1 is SGHRS and CDR2 is YFSETQ. The V gene end was trimmed by 3 bases and the J gene end by 1 base; junction bases not matched to a gene: 4. CDR3 length: 17 amino acids. For the CDR3, the DNA is TGCGCCAGCAGCTCTGGGACTAGCGGGGGCCGCACAGATACGCAGTATTTT. Its protein is CASSSGTSGGRTDTQYF. Together with reference TRBV5-1 and TRBJ2-3, the CDR3 gives the full variable domain: KAGVTQTPRYLIKTRGQQVTLSCSPISGHRSVSWYQQTPGQGLQFLFEYFSETQRNKGNFPGRFSGRQFSNSRSEMNVSTLELGDSALYLCASSSGTSGGRTDTQYFGPGTRLTVL.